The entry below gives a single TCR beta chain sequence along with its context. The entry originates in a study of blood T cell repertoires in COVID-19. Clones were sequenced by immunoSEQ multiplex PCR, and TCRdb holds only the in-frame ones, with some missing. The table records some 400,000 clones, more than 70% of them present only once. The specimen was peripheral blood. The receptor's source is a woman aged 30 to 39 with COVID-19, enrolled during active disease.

CDR3 nucleotide sequence: TGTGCCAGCAGTCCTCCTCAGGGGATGGGCACCGGGGAGCTGTTTTTT. Translating gives CASSPPQGMGTGELFF. V and J are TRBV28 and TRBJ2-2; a weak D match, TRBD1 (6 bases). Trimming took 5 bases from V and 4 from J, leaving 17 bases between them. The germline V gene encodes CDR1 MDHEN and CDR2 SYDVKM. The CDR3 totals 16 residues.